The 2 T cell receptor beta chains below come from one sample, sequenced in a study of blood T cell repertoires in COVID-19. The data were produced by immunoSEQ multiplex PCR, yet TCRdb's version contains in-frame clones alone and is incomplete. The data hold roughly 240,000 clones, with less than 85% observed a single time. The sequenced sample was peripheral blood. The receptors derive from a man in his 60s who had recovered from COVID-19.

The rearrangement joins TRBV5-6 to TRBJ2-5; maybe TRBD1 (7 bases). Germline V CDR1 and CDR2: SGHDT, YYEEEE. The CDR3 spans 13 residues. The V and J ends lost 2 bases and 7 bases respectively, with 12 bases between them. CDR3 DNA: TGTGCCAGCAGCTTCGTCCAGGGGGGGACCCAGTACTTC. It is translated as CASSFVQGGTQYF.

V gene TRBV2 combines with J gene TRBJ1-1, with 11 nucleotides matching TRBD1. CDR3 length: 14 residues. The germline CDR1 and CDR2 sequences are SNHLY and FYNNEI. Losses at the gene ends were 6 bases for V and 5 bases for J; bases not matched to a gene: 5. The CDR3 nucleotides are TGTGCCAGCAGGACCGGACAGGGGGCGACTGAAGCTTTCTTT. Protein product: CASRTGQGATEAFF.